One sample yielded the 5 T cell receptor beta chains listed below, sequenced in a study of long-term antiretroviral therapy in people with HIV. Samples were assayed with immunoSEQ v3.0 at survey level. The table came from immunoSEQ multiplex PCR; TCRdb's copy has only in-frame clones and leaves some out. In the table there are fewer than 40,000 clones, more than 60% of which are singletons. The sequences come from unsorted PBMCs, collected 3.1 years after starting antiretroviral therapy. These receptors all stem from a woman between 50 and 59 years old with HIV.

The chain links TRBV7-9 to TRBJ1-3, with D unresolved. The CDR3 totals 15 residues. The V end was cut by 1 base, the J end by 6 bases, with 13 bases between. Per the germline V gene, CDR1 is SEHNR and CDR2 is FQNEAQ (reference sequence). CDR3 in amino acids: CASSLEGLGSNTIYF. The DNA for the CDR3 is TGTGCCAGCAGCTTAGAAGGCCTAGGCTCAAACACCATATATTTT.

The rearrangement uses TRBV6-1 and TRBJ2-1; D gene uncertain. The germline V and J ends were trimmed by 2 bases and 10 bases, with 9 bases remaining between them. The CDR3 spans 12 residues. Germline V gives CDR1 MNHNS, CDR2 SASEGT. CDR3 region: CASSEWVGEQFF. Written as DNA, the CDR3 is TGTGCCAGCAGTGAATGGGTCGGGGAGCAGTTCTTC.

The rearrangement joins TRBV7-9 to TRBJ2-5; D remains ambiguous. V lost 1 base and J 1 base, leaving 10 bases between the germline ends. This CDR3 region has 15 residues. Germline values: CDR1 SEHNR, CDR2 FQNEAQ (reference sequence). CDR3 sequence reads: CASSLVAQRQETQYF. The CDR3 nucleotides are TGTGCCAGCAGCTTAGTGGCACAGCGCCAAGAGACCCAGTACTTC.

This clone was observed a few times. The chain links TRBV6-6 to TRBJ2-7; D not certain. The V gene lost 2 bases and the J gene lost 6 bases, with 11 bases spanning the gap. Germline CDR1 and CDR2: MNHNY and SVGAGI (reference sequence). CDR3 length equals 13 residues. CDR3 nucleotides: TGTGCCAGCAGTTACGCCGTCCCGGGCGAGCAGTACGTC. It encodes CASSYAVPGEQYV.

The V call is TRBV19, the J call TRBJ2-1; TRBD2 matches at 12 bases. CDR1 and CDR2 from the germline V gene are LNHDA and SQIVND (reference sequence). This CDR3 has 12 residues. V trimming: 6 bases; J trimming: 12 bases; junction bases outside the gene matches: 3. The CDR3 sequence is CASRLAGGGQFF. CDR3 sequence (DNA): TGTGCCAGTAGACTAGCGGGGGGTGGGCAGTTCTTC.